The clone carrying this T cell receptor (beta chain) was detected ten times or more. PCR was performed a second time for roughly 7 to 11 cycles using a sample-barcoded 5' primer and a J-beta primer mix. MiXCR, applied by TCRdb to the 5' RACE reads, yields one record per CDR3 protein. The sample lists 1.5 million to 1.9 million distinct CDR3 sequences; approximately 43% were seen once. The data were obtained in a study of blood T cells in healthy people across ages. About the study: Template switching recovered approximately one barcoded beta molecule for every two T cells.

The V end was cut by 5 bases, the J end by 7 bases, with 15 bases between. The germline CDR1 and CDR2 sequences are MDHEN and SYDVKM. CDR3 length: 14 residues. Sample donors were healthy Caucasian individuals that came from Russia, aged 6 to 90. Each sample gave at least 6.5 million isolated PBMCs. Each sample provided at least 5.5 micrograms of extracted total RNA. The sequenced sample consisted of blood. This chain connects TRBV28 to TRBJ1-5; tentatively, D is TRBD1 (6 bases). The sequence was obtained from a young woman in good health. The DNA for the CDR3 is TGTGCCAGCAGTACCCGGCCAGGGGTGCAGCCCCAGCATTTT. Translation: CASSTRPGVQPQHF.